Following are 17 T cell receptor beta chains from one sample sequenced in a study of brain T cells in children with intractable seizures. Time point: blood from clinic visit 5 months post-surgery; TSC patient then seizure free. Measured with immunoSEQ multiplex PCR; TCRdb has only the in-frame clones, and not every one. The sample consists of 300,000 to 400,000 clones, 93% of them appearing once. The sequenced sample was peripheral blood, obtained about 5 months after surgery. The origin of the receptors is a boy under three years old with tuberous sclerosis and intractable seizures.

This CDR3 is CASLLQMRNGGYTF. The CDR3 region has the DNA TGTGCCAGCCTACTTCAGATGAGAAACGGTGGCTACACCTTC. The chain has TRBV6-5 and TRBJ1-2; D gene ambiguous. The CDR3 is 14 residues long. Between the trimmed V and J ends, which lost 8 bases and 7 bases, there was a span of 20 bases. Germline assignment: CDR1 MNHEY and CDR2 SVGAGI.

The genes are TRBV5-1 and TRBJ2-7, with D unclear. The CDR3 sequence is 14 residues long. Trimming left V 0 bases short and J 6 bases short, with 13 bases between. Germline V gives CDR1 SGHRS, CDR2 YFSETQ. The chain's CDR3 is CASSLGRFLGEQYF. In DNA form, the CDR3 reads TGCGCCAGCAGCTTGGGACGCTTCCTAGGCGAGCAGTACTTC.

V gene TRBV25-1 combines with J gene TRBJ2-1; 10 nucleotides align to TRBD2. The trim removed 6 bases at V and 3 bases at J, leaving 5 bases unmatched. The CDR3 has 15 residues. The V gene's germline CDR1 is MGHDK and CDR2 SYGVNS. The CDR3 coding sequence is TGTGCCAGCAGACCGACTAGCGGGCTCTACAATGAGCAGTTCTTC. Translated: CASRPTSGLYNEQFF.

The chain has TRBV14 and TRBJ2-7; TRBD1 agrees at 7 bases. The CDR3 totals 14 residues. Germline values: CDR1 SGHDN, CDR2 FVKESK. V was pared by 6 bases and J by 2 bases, with 7 bases of the junction left unmatched. CDR3 amino acids: CASSLTGKTYEQYF. As DNA, the CDR3 is TGTGCCAGCAGTCTGACAGGGAAAACCTACGAGCAGTACTTC.

In DNA form, the CDR3 reads TGTGCCAGCAGTGAAGAGAACACAGATACGCAGTATTTT. Its translation is CASSEENTDTQYF. The J gene is TRBJ2-3, the V gene TRBV2; D is unclear. Per germline, CDR1 SNHLY and CDR2 FYNNEI. The CDR3 consists of 13 residues. Trimming shortened V by 1 base and J by 2 bases, and 4 bases separated the two germline ends.

The chain combines TRBV10-3 with TRBJ2-1, with 9 positions matching TRBD1. Germline V lookup: CDR1 ENHRY, CDR2 SYGVKD. This CDR3 is 16 amino acids long. The V segment lost 11 bases and the J segment 5 bases; nucleotides outside the gene matches: 16. The CDR3 region has the DNA TGTGCCGCAACGGGGACAGGGAAACCCCACGACAATGAGCAGTTCTTC. Its protein product is CAATGTGKPHDNEQFF.

The genes are TRBV19 and TRBJ1-1, with unresolved D. This CDR3 is built from 13 residues. Trimming took off 3 bases at V and 4 bases at J, with 9 bases between the two ends. Germline CDR1 is LNHDA and CDR2 is SQIVND (reference sequence). The CDR3 loop is CASSIAAGTEAFF. Written as DNA, the CDR3 is TGTGCCAGTAGTATCGCGGCCGGCACTGAAGCTTTCTTT. Using reference TRBV19 and TRBJ1-1 for the parts outside the CDR3, the full variable domain is DGGITQSPKYLFRKEGQNVTLSCEQNLNHDAMYWYRQDPGQGLRLIYYSQIVNDFQKGDIAEGYSVSREKKESFPLTVTSAQKNPTAFYLCASSIAAGTEAFFGQGTRLTVV.

The chain joins TRBV4-2 to TRBJ1-2; D gene ambiguous. V lost 1 base to trimming and J lost 6 bases, with 12 bases between them. The CDR3 consists of 14 residues. In germline, CDR1 is LGHNA, CDR2 YNFKEQ. The DNA of the CDR3 is TGTGCCAGCAGCCAAGTCGGGGAGGTCCATGGCTACACCTTC. Translation: CASSQVGEVHGYTF.

The genes are TRBV5-1 and TRBJ2-7; TRBD1 aligns across 9 bases. CDR3 length: 15 residues. Germline CDR1 is SGHRS and CDR2 is YFSETQ. Germline trimming cut 4 bases from V and 5 bases from J; bases unmatched to any gene: 10. This CDR3 reads CASSLWDRAVNEQYF. The CDR3 coding sequence is TGCGCCAGCAGCCTTTGGGACAGGGCGGTCAACGAGCAGTACTTC.

The gene calls are TRBV19 and TRBJ2-2; no firm D call. Germline V lookup: CDR1 LNHDA, CDR2 SQIVND (reference sequence). V was cut by 1 base and J by 3 bases, with 9 bases left in between. This CDR3 has 15 residues. CDR3 sequence: CASSIVYTHTGELFF. CDR3 bases: TGTGCCAGTAGTATAGTTTACACGCACACCGGGGAGCTGTTTTTT.

This clone was detected once. The chain joins TRBV14 to TRBJ2-3, with 7 bases lining up with TRBD2. The J segment lost 3 bases and the V segment lost 4 bases, leaving 10 bases of the junction unmatched. The germline gives CDR1 SGHDN, CDR2 FVKESK. The CDR3 contains 16 residues. The CDR3 reads CASSLLTSERTDTQYF. CDR3 DNA: TGTGCCAGCAGCCTTCTAACTAGCGAGAGAACAGATACGCAGTATTTT. The whole variable domain, filled in from reference TRBV14 and TRBJ2-3, reads EAGVTQFPSHSVIEKGQTVTLRCDPISGHDNLYWYRRVMGKEIKFLLHFVKESKQDESGMPNNRFLAERTGGTYSTLKVQPAELEDSGVYFCASSLLTSERTDTQYFGPGTRLTVL.

The chain is built from TRBV10-3 and TRBJ2-1; 11 bases fit TRBD2. Germline CDR1 is ENHRY and CDR2 is SYGVKD. J lost 7 bases, V lost 0 bases, and 5 bases had no gene match. The CDR3 is 16 residues long. The DNA for the CDR3 is TGTGCCATCAGTGAGTCGGTAGCGGGAGGGCAAAATGAGCAGTTCTTC. This sequence encodes CAISESVAGGQNEQFF.

The CDR3 bases are TGTGCCAGCAGTCTTGACAGGACAGGCTCCTACGAGCAGTACTTC. Residues: CASSLDRTGSYEQYF. The V and J genes are TRBV27 and TRBJ2-7, with 7 positions matching TRBD1. Germline V gene data show CDR1 as MNHEY and CDR2 as SMNVEV (reference sequence). This CDR3 is built from 15 residues. The trim removed 5 bases at V and 0 bases at J, leaving 7 bases unmatched.

The V gene is TRBV10-3, the J gene TRBJ1-2; D not resolved. The V end was cut by 4 bases, the J end by 5 bases, with 14 bases between. CDR1 ENHRY and CDR2 SYGVKD come from the germline V gene. CDR3 size: 14 residues. Written as DNA, the CDR3 is TGTGCCATCAGTGTCGGGATCCCATCGTATGGCTACACCTTC. Encoded protein: CAISVGIPSYGYTF.

The chain recombines TRBV19 with TRBJ2-5; 7 bases align to TRBD1. The CDR3 runs 16 residues. V shed 5 bases, J shed 4 bases, and the junction held 13 bases outside the gene matches. Germline loops: CDR1 LNHDA, CDR2 SQIVND (reference sequence). CDR3 residues: CASSPGQVVLRETQYF. CDR3 DNA: TGTGCCAGTAGTCCAGGACAGGTTGTTTTGAGAGAGACCCAGTACTTC.

The chain links TRBV10-3 to TRBJ2-3, with 8 bases matching TRBD1. Germline trimming cut 10 bases from V and 1 base from J; bases unmatched to any gene: 4. This CDR3 has 13 residues. From germline, CDR1 is ENHRY and CDR2 SYGVKD. The CDR3 protein is CANLDRGTDTQYF. As DNA, the CDR3 is TGTGCCAACCTGGACAGGGGCACAGATACGCAGTATTTT.

V is TRBV15 and J is TRBJ1-4; possible D gene TRBD1, 6 bases. This CDR3 comprises 15 residues. V was clipped by 3 bases and J by 4 bases, with 12 bases between them. CDR1 LNHNV and CDR2 YYDKDF come from the germline V gene (reference sequence). CDR3 in amino acids: CATSRGASDNEKLFF. The CDR3 region has the DNA TGTGCCACCAGCAGGGGGGCGTCGGATAATGAAAAACTGTTTTTT.